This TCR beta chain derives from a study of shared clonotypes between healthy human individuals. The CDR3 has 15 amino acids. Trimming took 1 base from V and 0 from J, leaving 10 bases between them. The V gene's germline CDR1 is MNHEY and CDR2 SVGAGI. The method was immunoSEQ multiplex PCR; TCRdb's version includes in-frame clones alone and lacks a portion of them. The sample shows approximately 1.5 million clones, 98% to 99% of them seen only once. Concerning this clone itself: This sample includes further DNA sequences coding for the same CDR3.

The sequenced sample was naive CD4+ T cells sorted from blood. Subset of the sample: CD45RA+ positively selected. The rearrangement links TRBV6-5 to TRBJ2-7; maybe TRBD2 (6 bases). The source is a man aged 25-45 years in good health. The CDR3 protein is CASSYLGGHSYEQYF. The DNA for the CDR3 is TGTGCCAGCAGTTACTTGGGAGGCCACTCCTACGAGCAGTACTTC.